The sequence of this T cell receptor beta chain was determined in a study of regulatory T cells in long-lasting Graves disease. This clonotype was seen at least ten times. As to time point: newly diagnosed GD, antithyroid drugs for less than 3 months. PBMC-extracted RNA yielded the TCR library. Building of the TCR beta libraries involved iRepertoire HTBI primers and Arm-PCR of CDR3 regions. A single record per CDR3 protein comes from TCRdb applying MiXCR to the multiplex PCR reads. This table has 450,000 to 500,000 distinct CDR3 sequences, 15% to 20% appearing once. These data were also reused for a study on T cells in Graves' hyperthyroidism and ophthalmopathy. That publication notes: Thyroid ultrasound and orbital computed tomography, with clinical symptoms and serum thyroxine and TRAb, informed diagnoses. Most expanded thyroid clonotypes above 0.001 also appeared in blood.

The receptor comes from a man aged 40-49 years with Graves disease. The material was peripheral blood mononuclear cells (PBMCs), obtained at new diagnosis, from a patient treated with antithyroid drugs.

The CDR3 DNA sequence: TGTGCCAGCAGTTTAGACAGGGGAGAGACCCAGTACTTC. Its translation is CASSLDRGETQYF. This rearrangement joins TRBV28 to TRBJ2-5; 8 nucleotides match TRBD1. The CDR3 is made up of 13 amino acids. Looked up from germline, CDR1 is MDHEN and CDR2 is SYDVKM. V shed 2 bases and J 4 bases; nucleotides not matched to a gene: 0.